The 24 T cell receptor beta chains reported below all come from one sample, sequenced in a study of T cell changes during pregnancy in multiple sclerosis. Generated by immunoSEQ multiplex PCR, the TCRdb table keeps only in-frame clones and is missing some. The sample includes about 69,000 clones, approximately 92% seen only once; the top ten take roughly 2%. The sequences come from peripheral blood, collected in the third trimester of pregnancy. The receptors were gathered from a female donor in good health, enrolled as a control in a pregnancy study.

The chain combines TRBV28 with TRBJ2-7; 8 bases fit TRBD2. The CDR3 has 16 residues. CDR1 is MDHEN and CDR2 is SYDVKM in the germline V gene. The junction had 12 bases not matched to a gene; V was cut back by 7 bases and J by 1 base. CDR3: CASNRLGGGGSYEQYF. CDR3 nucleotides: TGTGCCAGCAACCGCTTGGGGGGCGGGGGGTCCTACGAGCAGTACTTC.

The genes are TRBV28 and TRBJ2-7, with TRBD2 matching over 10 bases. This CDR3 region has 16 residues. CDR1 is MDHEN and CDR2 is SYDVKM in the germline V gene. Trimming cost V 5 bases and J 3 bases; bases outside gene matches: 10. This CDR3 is CASSHPEREGRYEQYF. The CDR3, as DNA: TGTGCCAGCAGTCACCCAGAGCGGGAGGGGCGCTACGAGCAGTACTTC. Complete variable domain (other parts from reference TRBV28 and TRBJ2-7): DVKVTQSSRYLVKRTGEKVFLECVQDMDHENMFWYRQDPGLGLRLIYFSYDVKMKEKGDIPEGYSVSREKKERFSLILESASTNQTSMYLCASSHPEREGRYEQYFGPGTRLTVT.

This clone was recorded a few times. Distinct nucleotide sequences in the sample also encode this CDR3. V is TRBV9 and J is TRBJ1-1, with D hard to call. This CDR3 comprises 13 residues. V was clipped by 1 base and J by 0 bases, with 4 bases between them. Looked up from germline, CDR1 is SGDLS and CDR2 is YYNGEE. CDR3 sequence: CASSVSLNTEAFF. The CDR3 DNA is TGTGCCAGCAGCGTAAGCCTGAACACTGAAGCTTTCTTT. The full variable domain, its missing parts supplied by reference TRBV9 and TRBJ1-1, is DSGVTQTPKHLITATGQRVTLRCSPRSGDLSVYWYQQSLDQGLQFLIQYYNGEERAKGNILERFSAQQFPDLHSELNLSSLELGDSALYFCASSVSLNTEAFFGQGTRLTVV.

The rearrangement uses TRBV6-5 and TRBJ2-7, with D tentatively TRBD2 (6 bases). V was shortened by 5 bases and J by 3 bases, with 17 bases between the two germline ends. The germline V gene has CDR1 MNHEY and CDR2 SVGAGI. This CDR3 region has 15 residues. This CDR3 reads CASSRPGLQGYEQYF. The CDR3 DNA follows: TGTGCCAGCAGTAGGCCGGGACTCCAAGGCTACGAGCAGTACTTC.

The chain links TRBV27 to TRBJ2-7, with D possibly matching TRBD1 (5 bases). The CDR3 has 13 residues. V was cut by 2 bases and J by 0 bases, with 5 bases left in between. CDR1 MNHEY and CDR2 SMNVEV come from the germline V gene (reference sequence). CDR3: CASSLGASYEQYF. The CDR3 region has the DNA TGTGCCAGCAGTTTAGGGGCCTCCTACGAGCAGTACTTC.

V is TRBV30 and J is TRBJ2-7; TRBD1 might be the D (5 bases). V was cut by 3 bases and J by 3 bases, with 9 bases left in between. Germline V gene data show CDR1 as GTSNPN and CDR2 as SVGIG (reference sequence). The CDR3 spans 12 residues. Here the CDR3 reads CAWRQGNYEQYF. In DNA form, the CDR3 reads TGTGCCTGGAGGCAGGGAAACTACGAGCAGTACTTC.

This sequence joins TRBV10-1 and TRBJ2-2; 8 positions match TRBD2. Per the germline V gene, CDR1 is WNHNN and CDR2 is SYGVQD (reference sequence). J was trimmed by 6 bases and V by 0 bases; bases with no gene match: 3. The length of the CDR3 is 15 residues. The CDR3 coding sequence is TGCGCCAGCAGTGAGTCGGGACTAGGGGCCGGGGAGCTGTTTTTT. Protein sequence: CASSESGLGAGELFF.

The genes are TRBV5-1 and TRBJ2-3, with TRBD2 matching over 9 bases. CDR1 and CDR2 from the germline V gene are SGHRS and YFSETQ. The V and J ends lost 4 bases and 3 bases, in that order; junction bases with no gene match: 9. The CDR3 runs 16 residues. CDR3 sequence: CASSPEPAGGTDTQYF. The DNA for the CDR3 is TGCGCCAGCAGCCCAGAACCAGCGGGGGGTACAGATACGCAGTATTTT.

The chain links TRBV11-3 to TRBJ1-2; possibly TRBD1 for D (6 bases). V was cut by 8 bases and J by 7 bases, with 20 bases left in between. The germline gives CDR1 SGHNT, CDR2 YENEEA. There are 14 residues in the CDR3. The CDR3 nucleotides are TGTGCCAGCCTCCAGAGTGGGGGCTTGCGTGGCTACACCTTC. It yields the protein CASLQSGGLRGYTF.

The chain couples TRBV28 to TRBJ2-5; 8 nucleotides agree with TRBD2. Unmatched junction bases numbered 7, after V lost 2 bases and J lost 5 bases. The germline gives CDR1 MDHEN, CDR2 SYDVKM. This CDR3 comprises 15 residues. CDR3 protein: CASSLPGLVAETQYF. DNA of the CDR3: TGTGCCAGCAGTTTACCGGGACTAGTAGCTGAGACCCAGTACTTC.

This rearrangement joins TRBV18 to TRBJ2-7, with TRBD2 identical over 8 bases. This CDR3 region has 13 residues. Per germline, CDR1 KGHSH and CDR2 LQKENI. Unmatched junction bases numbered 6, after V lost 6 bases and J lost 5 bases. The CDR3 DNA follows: TGTGCCAGCTCGCCGCGGGAGGCCAACGAGCAGTACTTC. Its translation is CASSPREANEQYF.

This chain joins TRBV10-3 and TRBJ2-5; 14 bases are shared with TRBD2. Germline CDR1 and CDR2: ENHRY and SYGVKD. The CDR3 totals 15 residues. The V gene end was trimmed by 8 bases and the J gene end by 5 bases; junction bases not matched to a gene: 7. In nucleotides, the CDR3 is TGTGCCATCGGGACTAGCGGGGGCCCAGGGGAGACCCAGTACTTC. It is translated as CAIGTSGGPGETQYF.

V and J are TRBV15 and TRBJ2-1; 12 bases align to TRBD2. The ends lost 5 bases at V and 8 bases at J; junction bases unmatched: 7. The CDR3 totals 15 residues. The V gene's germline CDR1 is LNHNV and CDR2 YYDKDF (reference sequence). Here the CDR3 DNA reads TGTGCCACCAGCTCGACTAGCGGGAGTCAGGATGAGCAGTTCTTC. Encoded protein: CATSSTSGSQDEQFF.

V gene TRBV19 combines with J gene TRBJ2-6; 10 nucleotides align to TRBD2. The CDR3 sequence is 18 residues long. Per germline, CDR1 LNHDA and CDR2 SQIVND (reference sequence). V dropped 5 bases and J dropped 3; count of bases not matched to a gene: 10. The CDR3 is CASSLLAGGLLGANVLTF. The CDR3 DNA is TGTGCCAGTAGTCTTTTAGCGGGAGGCTTACTTGGGGCCAACGTCCTGACTTTC.

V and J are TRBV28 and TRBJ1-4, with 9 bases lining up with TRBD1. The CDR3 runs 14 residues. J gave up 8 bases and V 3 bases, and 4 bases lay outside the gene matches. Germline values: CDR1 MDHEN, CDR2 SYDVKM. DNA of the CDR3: TGTGCCAGCAGTTTGGGGACAGGGACAGAAAAACTGTTTTTT. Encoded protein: CASSLGTGTEKLFF. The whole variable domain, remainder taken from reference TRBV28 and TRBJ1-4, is DVKVTQSSRYLVKRTGEKVFLECVQDMDHENMFWYRQDPGLGLRLIYFSYDVKMKEKGDIPEGYSVSREKKERFSLILESASTNQTSMYLCASSLGTGTEKLFFGSGTQLSVL.

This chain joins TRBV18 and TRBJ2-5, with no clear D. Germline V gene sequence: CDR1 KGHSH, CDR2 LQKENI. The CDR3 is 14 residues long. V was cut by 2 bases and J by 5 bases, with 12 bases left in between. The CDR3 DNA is TGTGCCAGCTCACCAGGGCCCCAGGTGGAGACCCAGTACTTC. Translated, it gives CASSPGPQVETQYF.

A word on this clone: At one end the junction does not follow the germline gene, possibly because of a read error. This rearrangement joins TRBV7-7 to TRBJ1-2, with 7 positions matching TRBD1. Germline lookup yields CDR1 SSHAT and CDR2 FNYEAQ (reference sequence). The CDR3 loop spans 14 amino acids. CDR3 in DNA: TGTGCTAGCAGTCAGATGGGGACAGTCAAAGGCTACACCTTC. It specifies CASSQMGTVKGYTF. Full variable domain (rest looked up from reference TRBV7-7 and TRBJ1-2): GAGVSQSPRYKVTKRGQDVTLRCDPISSHATLYWYQQALGQGPEFLTYFNYEAQPDKSGLPSDRFSAERPEGSISTLTIQRTEQRDSAMYRCASSQMGTVKGYTFGSGTRLTVV.

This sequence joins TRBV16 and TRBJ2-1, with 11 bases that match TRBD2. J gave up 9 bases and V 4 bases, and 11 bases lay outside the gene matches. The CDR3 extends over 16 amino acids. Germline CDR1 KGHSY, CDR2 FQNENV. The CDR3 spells CASSRPGLAADGEQFF. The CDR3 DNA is TGTGCCAGCAGCCGGCCGGGACTAGCGGCCGACGGTGAGCAGTTCTTC.

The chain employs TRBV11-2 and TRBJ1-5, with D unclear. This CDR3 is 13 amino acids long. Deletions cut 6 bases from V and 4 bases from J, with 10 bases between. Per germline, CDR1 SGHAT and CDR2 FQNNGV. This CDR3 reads CASSQENNQPQHF. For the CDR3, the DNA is TGTGCCAGCAGTCAAGAGAATAATCAGCCCCAGCATTTT.

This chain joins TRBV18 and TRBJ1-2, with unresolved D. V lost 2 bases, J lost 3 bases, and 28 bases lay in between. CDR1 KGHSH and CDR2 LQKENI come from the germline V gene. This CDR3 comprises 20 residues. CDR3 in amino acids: CASSPRSPDTRFHRHYGYTF. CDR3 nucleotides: TGTGCCAGCTCACCAAGGTCCCCAGACACACGGTTTCATCGTCACTATGGCTACACCTTC.

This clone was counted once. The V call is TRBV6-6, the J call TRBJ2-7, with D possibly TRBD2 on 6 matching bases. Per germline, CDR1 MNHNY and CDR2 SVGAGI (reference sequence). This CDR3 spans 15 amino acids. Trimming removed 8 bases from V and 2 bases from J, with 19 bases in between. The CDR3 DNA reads TGTGCCAGCTTAAATTCGGGGGATTTGACCTACGAGCAGTACTTC. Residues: CASLNSGDLTYEQYF.

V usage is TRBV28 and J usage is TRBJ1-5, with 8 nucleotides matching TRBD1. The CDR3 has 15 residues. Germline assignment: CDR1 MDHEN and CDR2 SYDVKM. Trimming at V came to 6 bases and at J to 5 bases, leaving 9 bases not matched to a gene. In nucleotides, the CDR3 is TGTGCCAGCAGACCACCCGACAGGGGACATCAGCCCCAGCATTTT. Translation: CASRPPDRGHQPQHF.

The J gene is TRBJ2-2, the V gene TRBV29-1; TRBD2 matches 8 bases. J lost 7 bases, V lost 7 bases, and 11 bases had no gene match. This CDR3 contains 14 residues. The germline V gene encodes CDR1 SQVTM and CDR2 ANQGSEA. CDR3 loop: CSAAGGRSDGELFF. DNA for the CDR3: TGCAGCGCCGCGGGCGGGAGGTCGGACGGGGAGCTGTTTTTT.

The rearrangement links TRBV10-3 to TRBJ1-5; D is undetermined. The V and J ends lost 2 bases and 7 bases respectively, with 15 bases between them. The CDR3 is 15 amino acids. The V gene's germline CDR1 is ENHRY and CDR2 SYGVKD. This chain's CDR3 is CAISEPPAARQPQHF. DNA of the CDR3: TGTGCCATCAGTGAGCCCCCGGCCGCGAGGCAGCCCCAGCATTTT.